This TCR beta chain was identified during a study of CD8 T cells in Susac syndrome. Random hexamers were used to reverse transcribe the RNA input (roughly 0.5 to 1 ug). Amplification of TCR beta CDR3 used immunoSEQ multiplex PCR across 54 Vbeta and 13 Jbeta. TCRdb itself ran the immunoSEQ multiplex PCR reads through MiXCR, one entry per CDR3 protein. The data hold about 50,000 distinct CDR3 sequences, with 93% observed a single time. This TCR was recovered from a human donor with multiple sclerosis. Material for sequencing was CD8+ T cells from PBMCs.

The CDR3 here is CASSAGVDRDPHLETQYF. The CDR3 bases are TGTGCCAGCAGCGCAGGGGTTGACCGGGACCCGCATCTGGAGACCCAGTACTTC. The chain carries TRBV9 and TRBJ2-5; TRBD1 might be the D (6 bases). Germline V gene lookup returns CDR1 SGDLS and CDR2 YYNGEE. The CDR3 contains 18 residues. Trimming removed 3 bases from V and 5 bases from J, with 26 bases in between. Together with reference TRBV9 and TRBJ2-5, the CDR3 gives the full variable domain: DSGVTQTPKHLITATGQRVTLRCSPRSGDLSVYWYQQSLDQGLQFLIQYYNGEERAKGNILERFSAQQFPDLHSELNLSSLELGDSALYFCASSAGVDRDPHLETQYFGPGTRLLVL.